This TCR beta chain is from a study of regulatory T cells in long-lasting Graves disease. Sample time point: newly diagnosed GD, antithyroid drugs for less than 3 months. The authors made the TCR library using RNA they extracted from PBMCs. Trimming left V 8 bases short and J 6 bases short, with 17 bases between. Germline V gene data show CDR1 as LGHDT and CDR2 as YNNKEL (reference sequence). The CDR3 is 13 residues long. Through Arm-PCR of CDR3 regions and iRepertoire HTBI primers, TCR beta libraries were built. TCRdb redid the calling of the multiplex PCR reads with MiXCR, one entry per CDR3 protein. Of hundreds of thousands of distinct CDR3 sequences in the sample, 15% to 20% were seen once. The same specimen was also included in a second study, on T cells in Graves' hyperthyroidism and ophthalmopathy.

The input for sequencing was peripheral blood mononuclear cells (PBMCs), taken at new diagnosis, from a patient treated with antithyroid drugs. This receptor was identified in a man aged 18 to 30 with Graves disease. The V call is TRBV3-1, the J call TRBJ2-7; D might be TRBD1 or TRBD2, each matching 6 bases. CDR3: CASRPLGGREQYF. In DNA form, the CDR3 reads TGTGCCAGCCGCCCCTTAGGGGGGCGCGAGCAGTACTTC.